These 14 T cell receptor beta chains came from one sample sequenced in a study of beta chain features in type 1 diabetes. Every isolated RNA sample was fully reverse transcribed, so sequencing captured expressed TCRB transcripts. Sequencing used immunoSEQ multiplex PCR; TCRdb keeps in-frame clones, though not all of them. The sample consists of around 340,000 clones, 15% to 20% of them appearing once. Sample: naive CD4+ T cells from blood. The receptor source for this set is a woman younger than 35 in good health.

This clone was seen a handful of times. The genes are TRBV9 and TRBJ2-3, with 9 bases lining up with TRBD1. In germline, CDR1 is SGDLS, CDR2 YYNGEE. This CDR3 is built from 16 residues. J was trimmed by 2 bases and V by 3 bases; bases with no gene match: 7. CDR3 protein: CASSAGGTGYTDTQYF. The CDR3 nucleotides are TGTGCCAGCAGCGCCGGGGGGACAGGGTACACAGATACGCAGTATTTT.

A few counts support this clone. Written as DNA, the CDR3 is TGTGCCAGTAGTATCGGCTGGCTAGGAGGGAAATACGAGCAGTACTTC. Residues: CASSIGWLGGKYEQYF. This sequence joins TRBV19 and TRBJ2-7, with D possibly matching TRBD2 (6 bases). The CDR3 consists of 16 residues. The germline V gene encodes CDR1 LNHDA and CDR2 SQIVND (reference sequence). Trimming removed 3 bases at V and 4 bases at J, with 19 bases between. The full variable domain, with the rest looked up from reference TRBV19 and TRBJ2-7, is DGGITQSPKYLFRKEGQNVTLSCEQNLNHDAMYWYRQDPGQGLRLIYYSQIVNDFQKGDIAEGYSVSREKKESFPLTVTSAQKNPTAFYLCASSIGWLGGKYEQYFGPGTRLTVT.

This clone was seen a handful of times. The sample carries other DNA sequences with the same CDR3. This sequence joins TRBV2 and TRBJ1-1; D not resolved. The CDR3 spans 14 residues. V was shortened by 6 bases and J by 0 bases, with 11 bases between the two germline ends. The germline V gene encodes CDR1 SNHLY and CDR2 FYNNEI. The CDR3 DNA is TGTGCCAGCAGCGGCGGCTTCATGAACACTGAAGCTTTCTTT. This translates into CASSGGFMNTEAFF.

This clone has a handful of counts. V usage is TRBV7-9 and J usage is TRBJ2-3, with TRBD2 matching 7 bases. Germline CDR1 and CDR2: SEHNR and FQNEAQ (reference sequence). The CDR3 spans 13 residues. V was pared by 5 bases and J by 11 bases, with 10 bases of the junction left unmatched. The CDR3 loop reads CASSAGLVGGQYF. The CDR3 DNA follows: TGTGCCAGCAGCGCCGGACTAGTCGGGGGGCAGTATTTT.

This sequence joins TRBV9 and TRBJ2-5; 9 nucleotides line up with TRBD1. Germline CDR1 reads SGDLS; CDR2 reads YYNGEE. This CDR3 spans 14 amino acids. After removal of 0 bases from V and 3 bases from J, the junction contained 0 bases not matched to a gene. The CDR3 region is CASSVGQGEETQYF. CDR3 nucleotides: TGTGCCAGCAGCGTAGGACAGGGGGAAGAGACCCAGTACTTC.

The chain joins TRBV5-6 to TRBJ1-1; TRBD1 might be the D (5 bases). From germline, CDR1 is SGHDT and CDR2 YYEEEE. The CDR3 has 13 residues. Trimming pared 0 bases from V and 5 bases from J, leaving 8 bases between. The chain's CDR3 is CASSLGGRTEAFF. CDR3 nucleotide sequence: TGTGCCAGCAGCTTGGGGGGGAGGACTGAAGCTTTCTTT.

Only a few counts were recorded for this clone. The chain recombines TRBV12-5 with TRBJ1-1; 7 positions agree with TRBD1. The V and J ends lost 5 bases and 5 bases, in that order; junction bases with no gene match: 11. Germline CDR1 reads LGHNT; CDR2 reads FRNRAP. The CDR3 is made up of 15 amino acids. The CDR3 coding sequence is TGTGCTAGTGGTCTAAGCCAAGGGGGCCGAACTGAAGCTTTCTTT. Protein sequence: CASGLSQGGRTEAFF.

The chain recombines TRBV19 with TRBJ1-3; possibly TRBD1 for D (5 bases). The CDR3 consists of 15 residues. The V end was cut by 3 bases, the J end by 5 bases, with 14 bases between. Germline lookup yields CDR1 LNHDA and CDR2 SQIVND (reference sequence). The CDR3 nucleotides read TGTGCCAGTAGTATCCTAACAGCAGGGAGAAACACCATATATTTT. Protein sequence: CASSILTAGRNTIYF.

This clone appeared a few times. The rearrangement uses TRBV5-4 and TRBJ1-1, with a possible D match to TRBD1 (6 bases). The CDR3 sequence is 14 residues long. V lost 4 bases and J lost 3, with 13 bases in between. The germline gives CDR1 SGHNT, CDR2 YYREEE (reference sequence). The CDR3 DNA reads TGTGCCAGCAGCCCTCGAGGGGGAGACACTGAAGCTTTCTTT. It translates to CASSPRGGDTEAFF.

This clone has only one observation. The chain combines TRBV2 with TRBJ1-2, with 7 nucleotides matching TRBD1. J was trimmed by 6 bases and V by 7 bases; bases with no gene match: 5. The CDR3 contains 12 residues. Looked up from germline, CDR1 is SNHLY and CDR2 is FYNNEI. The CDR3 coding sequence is TGTGCCAGCACACGACAGGGCCATGGCTACACCTTC. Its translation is CASTRQGHGYTF.

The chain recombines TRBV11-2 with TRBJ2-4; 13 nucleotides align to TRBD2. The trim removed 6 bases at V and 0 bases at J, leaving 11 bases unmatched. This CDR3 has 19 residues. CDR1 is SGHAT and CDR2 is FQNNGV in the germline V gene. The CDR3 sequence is CASRPGLAGSAVAKNIQYF. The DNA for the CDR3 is TGTGCCAGCAGACCGGGACTAGCGGGATCTGCAGTAGCCAAAAACATTCAGTACTTC.

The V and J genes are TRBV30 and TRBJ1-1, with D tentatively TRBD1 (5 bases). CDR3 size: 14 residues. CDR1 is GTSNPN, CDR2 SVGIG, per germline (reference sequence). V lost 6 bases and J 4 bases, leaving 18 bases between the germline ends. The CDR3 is CACTLRQKSTEAFF. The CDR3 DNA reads TGTGCCTGCACCCTTCGACAGAAGAGCACTGAAGCTTTCTTT.

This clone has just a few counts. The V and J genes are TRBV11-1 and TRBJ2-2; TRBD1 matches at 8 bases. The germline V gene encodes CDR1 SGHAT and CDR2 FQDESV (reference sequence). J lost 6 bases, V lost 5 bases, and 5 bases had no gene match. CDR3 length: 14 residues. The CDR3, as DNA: TGTGCCAGCAGCCATGGACAGGGTCCCGGGGAGCTGTTTTTT. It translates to CASSHGQGPGELFF.

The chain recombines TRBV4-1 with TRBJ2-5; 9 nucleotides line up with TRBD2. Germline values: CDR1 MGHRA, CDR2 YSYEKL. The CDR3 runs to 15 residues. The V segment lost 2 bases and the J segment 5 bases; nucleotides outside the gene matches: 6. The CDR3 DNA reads TGCGCCAGCAGCCAATATGAGCGGGGGGTCGAGACCCAGTACTTC. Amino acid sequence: CASSQYERGVETQYF.